A single sample is the source of the 5 T cell receptor beta chains below, sequenced in a study of T cell repertoires in cytomegalovirus infection. TCRdb called the reads again in MiXCR, with one record for every CDR3 protein. Here the sample spans approximately 910,000 distinct CDR3 sequences, about a third being singletons. These TCRs' antigens remain unknown. The material sequenced was cultured CD8+ T cells from PBMCs, taken from culture after CMV antigen stimulation. All receptors derive from a human donor in good health (CMV status not recorded). Some clones in this sample may be carry-over from other donors' samples.

The chain couples TRBV11-3 to TRBJ2-5; tentatively, D is TRBD1 (6 bases). Germline V gene data show CDR1 as SGHNT and CDR2 as YENEEA. The CDR3 extends over 15 amino acids. V was cut by 5 bases and J by 3 bases, with 16 bases left in between. In DNA form, the CDR3 reads TGTGCCAGCAGCAGACAGACAGGATATAAAGAGACCCAGTACTTC. Translating it yields CASSRQTGYKETQYF.

J is TRBJ2-3 and V is TRBV5-1, with TRBD2 matching over 14 bases. The CDR3 has 17 residues. CDR1 is SGHRS, CDR2 YFSETQ, per germline. With V trimmed by 4 bases and J by 3 bases, 7 bases remained unmatched. CDR3 region: CASSPGTSGGLTDTQYF. The CDR3 bases are TGCGCCAGCAGCCCAGGGACTAGCGGGGGACTAACAGATACGCAGTATTTT. Full variable domain (missing parts from reference TRBV5-1 and TRBJ2-3): KAGVTQTPRYLIKTRGQQVTLSCSPISGHRSVSWYQQTPGQGLQFLFEYFSETQRNKGNFPGRFSGRQFSNSRSEMNVSTLELGDSALYLCASSPGTSGGLTDTQYFGPGTRLTVL.

This clonotype was recorded many times. This rearrangement joins TRBV5-1 to TRBJ2-5; D unresolved. Trimming removed 0 bases from V and 4 bases from J, with 10 bases in between. Looked up from germline, CDR1 is SGHRS and CDR2 is YFSETQ. CDR3 length: 14 amino acids. This chain's CDR3 is CASSLDWTGETQYF. CDR3 nucleotide sequence: TGCGCCAGCAGCTTGGACTGGACGGGAGAGACCCAGTACTTC.

For this clonotype: This sequence may be a read error, since a much larger clone differs from it by one base. The chain uses TRBV7-8 and TRBJ1-5, with D unclear. The CDR3 has 13 amino acids. V was trimmed by 4 bases and J by 7 bases, leaving 11 bases between them. The germline gives CDR1 SGHVS, CDR2 FQNEAQ. CDR3 loop: CASSSTSMQPQHF. CDR3 bases: TGTGCCAGCAGCTCAACTAGTATGCAGCCCCAGCATTTT.

This clonotype was observed a handful of times. This chain connects TRBV28 to TRBJ2-1; D is uncertain. Germline V gene lookup returns CDR1 MDHEN and CDR2 SYDVKM. The CDR3 has 13 residues. V was pared by 3 bases and J by 2 bases, with 5 bases between. CDR3 sequence: CASSFLAYNEQFF. CDR3 nucleotide sequence: TGTGCCAGCAGTTTCCTTGCCTACAATGAGCAGTTCTTC.